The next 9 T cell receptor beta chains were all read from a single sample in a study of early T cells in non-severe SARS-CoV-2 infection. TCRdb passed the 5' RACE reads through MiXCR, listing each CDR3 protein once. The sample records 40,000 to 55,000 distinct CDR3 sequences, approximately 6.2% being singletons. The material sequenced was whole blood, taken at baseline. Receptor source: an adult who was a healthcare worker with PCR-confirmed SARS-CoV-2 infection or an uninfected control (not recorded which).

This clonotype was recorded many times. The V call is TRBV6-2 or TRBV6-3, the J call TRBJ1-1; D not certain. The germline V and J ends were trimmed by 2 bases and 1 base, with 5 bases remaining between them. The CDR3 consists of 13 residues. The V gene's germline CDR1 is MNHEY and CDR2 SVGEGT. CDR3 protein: CASSYRGNTEAFF. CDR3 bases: TGTGCCAGCAGTTACCGGGGGAACACTGAAGCTTTCTTT.

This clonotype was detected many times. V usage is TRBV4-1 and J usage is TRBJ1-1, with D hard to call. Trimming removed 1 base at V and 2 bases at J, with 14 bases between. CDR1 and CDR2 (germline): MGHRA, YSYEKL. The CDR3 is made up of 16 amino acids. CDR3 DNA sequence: TGCGCCAGCAGCCAAGGGGCCCGGACCTTAAACACTGAAGCTTTCTTT. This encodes CASSQGARTLNTEAFF.

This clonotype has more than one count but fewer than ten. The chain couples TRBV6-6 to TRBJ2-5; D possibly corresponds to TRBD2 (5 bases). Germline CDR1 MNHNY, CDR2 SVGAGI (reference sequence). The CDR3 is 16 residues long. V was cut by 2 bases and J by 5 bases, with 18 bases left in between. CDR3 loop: CASSYAGKPGRETQYF. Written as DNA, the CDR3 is TGTGCCAGCAGTTACGCCGGGAAACCAGGACGCGAGACCCAGTACTTC.

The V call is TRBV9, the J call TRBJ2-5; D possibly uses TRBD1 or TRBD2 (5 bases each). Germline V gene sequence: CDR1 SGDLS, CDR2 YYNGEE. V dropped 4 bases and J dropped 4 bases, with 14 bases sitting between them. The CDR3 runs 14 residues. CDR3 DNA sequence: TGTGCCAGCAGCCTCGGGGACGGAGGAGAGACCCAGTACTTC. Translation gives CASSLGDGGETQYF.

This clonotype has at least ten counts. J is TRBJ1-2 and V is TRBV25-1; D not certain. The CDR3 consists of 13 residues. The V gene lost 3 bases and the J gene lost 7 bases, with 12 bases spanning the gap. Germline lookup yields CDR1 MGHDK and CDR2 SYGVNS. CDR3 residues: CASSERAPPGYTF. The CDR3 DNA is TGTGCCAGCAGTGAGAGGGCCCCCCCTGGCTACACCTTC.

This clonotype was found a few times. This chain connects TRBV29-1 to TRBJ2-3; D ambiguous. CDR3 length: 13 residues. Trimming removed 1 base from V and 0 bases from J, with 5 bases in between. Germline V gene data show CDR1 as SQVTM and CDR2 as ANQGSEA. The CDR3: CSVEGFSTDTQYF. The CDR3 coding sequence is TGCAGCGTTGAAGGGTTTAGCACAGATACGCAGTATTTT.

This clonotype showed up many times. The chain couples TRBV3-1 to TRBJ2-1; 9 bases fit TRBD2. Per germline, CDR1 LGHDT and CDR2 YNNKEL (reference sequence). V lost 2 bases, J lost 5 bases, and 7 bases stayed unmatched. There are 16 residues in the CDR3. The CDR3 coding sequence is TGTGCCAGCAGCCAACCCCAGCGGGGGGCGAACAATGAGCAGTTCTTC. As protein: CASSQPQRGANNEQFF.

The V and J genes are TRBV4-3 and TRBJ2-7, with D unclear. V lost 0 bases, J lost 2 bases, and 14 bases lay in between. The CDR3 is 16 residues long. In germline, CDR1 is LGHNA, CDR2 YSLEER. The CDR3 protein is CASSQEQPGVPYEQYF. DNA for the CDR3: TGCGCCAGCAGCCAAGAACAGCCAGGTGTCCCCTACGAGCAGTACTTC.

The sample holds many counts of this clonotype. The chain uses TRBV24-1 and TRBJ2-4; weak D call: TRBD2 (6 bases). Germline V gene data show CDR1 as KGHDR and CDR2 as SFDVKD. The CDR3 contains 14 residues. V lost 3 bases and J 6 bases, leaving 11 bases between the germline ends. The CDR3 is CATSDNGLINIQYF. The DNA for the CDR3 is TGTGCCACCAGTGATAACGGACTAATAAACATTCAGTACTTC.